Below, one TCR beta chain is given with its context. This entry is derived from a study of siplizumab effects on memory and regulatory T cells. Germline CDR1 SGHTA, CDR2 FQGNSA. This CDR3 spans 15 amino acids. Trimming removed 1 base from V and 4 bases from J, with 11 bases in between. The method was immunoSEQ multiplex PCR; TCRdb's version includes in-frame clones alone and lacks a portion of them. This sample has some 100,000 clones, with approximately 91% found just once. V gene TRBV7-2 combines with J gene TRBJ1-3; no definite D call. The receptor comes from a human donor in good health. The sample consisted of non-Treg CD4+ T cells sorted from blood. CDR3 protein: CASSLGRGLGNTIYF. In DNA form, the CDR3 reads TGTGCCAGCAGCTTAGGGAGAGGGTTGGGAAACACCATATATTTT.